Shown below are 2 T cell receptor beta chains from a single sample sequenced in a study of T-cell memory formation after mild COVID-19. Each CDR3 protein is one row after TCRdb ran MiXCR on the 5' RACE reads. The top ten clones hold about a fifth of a sample with nearly 350,000 distinct CDR3 sequences, around 13% of them seen once. Sequencing input: PBMCs or a T cell subset sorted from them (not recorded which). These receptor sequences come from a young man who had mild COVID-19 (a few samples of this study predate the infection). Cell type and time point are not known.

The rearrangement joins TRBV12-3 or TRBV12-4 to TRBJ1-5; a weak D match, TRBD1 (6 bases). CDR3 length: 15 residues. V lost 4 bases and J 1 base, leaving 11 bases between the germline ends. The CDR3 is CASSYGQLSNQPQHF. The CDR3 DNA sequence: TGTGCCAGCAGTTACGGACAGTTAAGCAATCAGCCCCAGCATTTT.

The gene calls are TRBV28 and TRBJ2-1; possible D gene TRBD2, 6 bases. Deletions cut 8 bases from V and 9 bases from J, with 23 bases between. This CDR3 is built from 15 residues. CDR1 is MDHEN, CDR2 SYDVKM, per germline. The CDR3 nucleotides are TGTGCCAGCCATTCCCTAGCGAGGGTGAGGGGTGAGCAGTTCTTC. Translated: CASHSLARVRGEQFF.